These T cell receptor beta chains were read from a single sample in a study of blood T cell repertoires in COVID-19. The protocol was immunoSEQ multiplex PCR, while the TCRdb copy is restricted to in-frame clones and leaves out a portion. The sample lists around 290,000 clones, around 87% seen once, with less than 9.5% in the top ten. Sequenced: peripheral blood. The receptors here all came from a woman aged 45 to 65 who had recovered from COVID-19. Both conserved end residues are part of each CDR3. Fields, in order: V gene, clone size, J gene, D gene, CDR3 DNA, CDR3 protein. A D gene is named only where the DNA matches it firmly. Clone size, where shown, is once, few, many, or a class for clones that have expanded.

>TRBV5-1|NA|TRBJ1-5|NA
TGCGCCAGCAGCCCCGAGGTTGGACAGAATCAGCCCCAGCATTTT
CASSPEVGQNQPQHF
>TRBV7-9|NA|TRBJ2-3|NA
TGTGCCAGCAGCTTTGGCAGGGTCACAGATACGCAGTATTTT
CASSFGRVTDTQYF
>TRBV11-1|once|TRBJ2-1|NA
TGTGCCAGCAGCCCTGTGGCCAGTGAGCAGTTCTTC
CASSPVASEQFF
>TRBV19|NA|TRBJ2-7|NA
TGTGCCAGTAAGGAGGGCGGGCTGGATTCCGAGCAGTACTTC
CASKEGGLDSEQYF
>TRBV5-8|NA|TRBJ2-3|NA
TGTGCCAGCAGCACCCGGGACACCTACACAGATACGCAGTATTTT
CASSTRDTYTDTQYF
>TRBV19|NA|TRBJ2-7|TRBD1
TGTGCCTCATCCGGGACAGGGGACGAGCAGTACTTC
CASSGTGDEQYF
>TRBV3-1/TRBV3-2|once|TRBJ2-1|TRBD2
TGTGCCAGCAGCCTGACTAGCGGGAGTTTAGGTGAGCAGTTCTTC
CASSLTSGSLGEQFF
>TRBV27|once|TRBJ1-2|NA
TGTGCCAGCAGTCCTAACGGCCTGGGGGCAGGGTCCTACTATGGCTACACCTTC
CASSPNGLGAGSYYGYTF
>TRBV30|NA|TRBJ2-7|TRBD1
TGTGCCTGGAGTGTCTATGGGACAGGGTCCTACGAGCAGTACTTC
CAWSVYGTGSYEQYF
>TRBV9|few|TRBJ2-1|TRBD1
TGTGCCAGCAGCGCGGTGGGACAGGGCCACAATGAGCAGTTCTTC
CASSAVGQGHNEQFF
>TRBV6-2/TRBV6-3|NA|TRBJ2-1|NA
TGTGCCAGCAGTTATTTCGGCGGCAATGAGCAGTTCTTC
CASSYFGGNEQFF
>TRBV27|NA|TRBJ2-7|TRBD1
TGTGCCAGCAGTTCGTCGCTGACAGGGGCGGGAGAGCAGTACTTC
CASSSSLTGAGEQYF
>TRBV9|NA|TRBJ2-7|TRBD1
TGTGCCAGCAGCCCAGGACAGGGGATCTACGAGCAGTACTTC
CASSPGQGIYEQYF
>TRBV6-2/TRBV6-3|once|TRBJ2-2|NA
TGTGCCAGCAGACCTCGACTAGTCTCCGGGGAGCTGTTTTTT
CASRPRLVSGELFF
>TRBV19|NA|TRBJ1-1|NA
TGTGCCACAACACCCCACAGGTCCTTGGGAGCTTTCTTT
CATTPHRSLGAFF
>TRBV30|NA|TRBJ2-7|TRBD1
TGTGCCTGGAGTCTCTTCGGACAGGGGTCCTACGAGCAGTACTTC
CAWSLFGQGSYEQYF
>TRBV11-2|once|TRBJ2-7|TRBD1
TGTGCCAGCAGCCTCACAGGGGGGATAGGCGAGCAGTACTTC
CASSLTGGIGEQYF
>TRBV4-3|NA|TRBJ2-3|TRBD2
TGCGCCAGCAGCCATGGACTAGCGGAGGCAAATACGCAGTATTTT
CASSHGLAEANTQYF
>TRBV3-1/TRBV3-2|NA|TRBJ1-4|NA
TGTGCCAGCAGCCACGGTGAAAAACTGTTTTTT
CASSHGEKLFF
>TRBV7-2|NA|TRBJ2-3|TRBD2
TGTGCCAGCAGCTTAGATTGGTCTAGCGGGGGCCGCACAGATACGCAGTATTTT
CASSLDWSSGGRTDTQYF
>TRBV5-1|NA|TRBJ1-1|NA
TGCGCCAGCAGCTTGGGTCCCACAGGGACGGCTGAAGCTTTCTTT
CASSLGPTGTAEAFF
>TRBV27|NA|TRBJ1-2|TRBD1
TGTGCCAGCAGTTCCCTCTCCGGGACAGCCACTAAACAAGGGGGCTACACCTTC
CASSSLSGTATKQGGYTF
>TRBV18|once|TRBJ2-7|TRBD1
TGTGCCAGCTCATCCCTGACAGGGCGAAAATGGCAGTACTTC
CASSSLTGRKWQYF
>TRBV5-1|NA|TRBJ1-6|TRBD1
TGCGCCAGCAGTCGGCAGGGGGATTCACCCCTCCACTTT
CASSRQGDSPLHF
>TRBV7-8|NA|TRBJ2-7|TRBD2
TGTGCCAGCAGCTCACTAGCGGTTTCCTACGAGCAGTACTTC
CASSSLAVSYEQYF
>TRBV5-8|NA|TRBJ1-2|NA
TGTGCCAGCAGCTCGACGACAGGCGGGTTCATTTATGGCTACACCTTC
CASSSTTGGFIYGYTF
>TRBV11-2|NA|TRBJ2-1|NA
TGTGCCAGCAGCCCTAATACCTACAATGAGCAGTTCTTC
CASSPNTYNEQFF
>TRBV9|NA|TRBJ1-1|NA
TGTGCCAGCAGCGTAGCCGTGAACACTGAAGCTTTCTTT
CASSVAVNTEAFF
>TRBV4-3|NA|TRBJ1-6|TRBD1
TGCGCCAGCAGCCCGCAGGGGGCCAACTATAATTCACCCCTCCACTTT
CASSPQGANYNSPLHF
>TRBV10-1|NA|TRBJ2-2|TRBD2
TGCGCCAGCAGTGCCCTAGCGGGAGGCCTCGAACACCGGGGAGCTGTTTTT
CASSALAGGLEHRGAVF
>TRBV19|NA|TRBJ2-7|TRBD2
TGTGCCAGTAGTATTGCGGGGGGACTCCCCTACGAGCAGTACTTC
CASSIAGGLPYEQYF
>TRBV5-1|NA|TRBJ2-7|TRBD1
TGCGCCAGCAGCCCCGGGGACAGCTACGAGCAGTACTTC
CASSPGDSYEQYF
>TRBV11-3|NA|TRBJ2-5|TRBD2
TGTGCCAGCAGCCTGGGACTAGCGAAAGAGACCCAGTACTTC
CASSLGLAKETQYF
>TRBV7-3|NA|TRBJ2-3|TRBD1
TGTGCCAGCAGCTTCCAGGGGGCCACAGATACGCAGTATTTT
CASSFQGATDTQYF
>TRBV5-1|NA|TRBJ1-5|NA
TGCGCCAGCCGACCCCGGGGCAATCAGCCCCAGCATTTT
CASRPRGNQPQHF
>TRBV7-2|once|TRBJ2-2|NA
TGTGCCAGCAGCCCGTCCCCGTTGGGGGCCGCCGGGGAGCTGTTTTTT
CASSPSPLGAAGELFF
>TRBV6-5|NA|TRBJ2-7|TRBD1
TGTGCCAGCAGTTACGGTTGGACAGGGGGCTCCTACGAGCAGTACTTC
CASSYGWTGGSYEQYF
>TRBV4-3|NA|TRBJ2-5|NA
TGCGCCAGCAGCCAAGAGGCCCATACGGAGACCCAGTACTTC
CASSQEAHTETQYF
>TRBV6-2/TRBV6-3|NA|TRBJ2-5|TRBD2
TGTGCCAGCAGTTACCGCGCGGGGGGTCAAGAGACCCAGTACTTC
CASSYRAGGQETQYF
>TRBV9|NA|TRBJ2-1|NA
TGTGCCAGCAGCGTAGCACCTAGCTACAATGAGCAGTTCTTC
CASSVAPSYNEQFF
>TRBV5-6|NA|TRBJ1-2|NA
TGTGCCAGCAGCGGCGGACGGGGGTATGGCTACACCTTC
CASSGGRGYGYTF
>TRBV19|NA|TRBJ2-2|TRBD1
TGTGCCAGTAGTATACTGGGACAGGGGGCCACCGGGGAGCTGTTTTTT
CASSILGQGATGELFF
>TRBV18|few|TRBJ2-1|TRBD2
TGTGCCAGCTCACCCGGGACTAGCGGGAATGAGCAGTTCTTC
CASSPGTSGNEQFF
>TRBV11-2|NA|TRBJ2-1|NA
TGTGCCAGCAGCCCTAGTGCGTTGCGGATTTTGAGCTCCTACAATGAGCAGTTCTTC
CASSPSALRILSSYNEQFF
>TRBV3-1/TRBV3-2|NA|TRBJ1-1|TRBD1
TGTGCCAGCAGCCAAGAACCGACAGGGCGAACTGAAGCTTTCTTT
CASSQEPTGRTEAFF
>TRBV28|NA|TRBJ2-1|TRBD2
TGTGCCAGCAGACCTAGCGGGGGGGTCTCCTACAATGAGCAGTTCTTC
CASRPSGGVSYNEQFF